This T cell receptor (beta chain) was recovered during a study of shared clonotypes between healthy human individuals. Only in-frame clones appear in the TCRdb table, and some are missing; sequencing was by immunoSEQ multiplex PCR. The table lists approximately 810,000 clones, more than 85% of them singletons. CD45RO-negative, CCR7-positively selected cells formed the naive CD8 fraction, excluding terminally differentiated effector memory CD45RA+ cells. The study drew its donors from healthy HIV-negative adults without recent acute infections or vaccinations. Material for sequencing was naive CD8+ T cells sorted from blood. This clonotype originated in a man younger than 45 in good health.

CDR3 amino acids: CASSMGGPYEQYF. The CDR3 nucleotides are TGTGCCAGCAGTATGGGTGGTCCCTACGAGCAGTACTTC. The V call is TRBV6-1, the J call TRBJ2-7; D unresolved. Trimming shortened V by 5 bases and J by 2 bases, and 10 bases separated the two germline ends. CDR1 and CDR2 (germline): MNHNS, SASEGT. The CDR3 consists of 13 residues.